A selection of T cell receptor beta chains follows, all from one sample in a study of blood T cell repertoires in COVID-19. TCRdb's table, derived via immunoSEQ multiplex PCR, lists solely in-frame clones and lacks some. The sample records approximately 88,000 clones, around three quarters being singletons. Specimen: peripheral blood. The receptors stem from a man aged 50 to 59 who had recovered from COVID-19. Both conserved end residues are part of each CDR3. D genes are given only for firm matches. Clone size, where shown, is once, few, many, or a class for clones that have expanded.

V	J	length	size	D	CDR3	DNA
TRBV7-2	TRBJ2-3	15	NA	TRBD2	CASSFPLAGADTQYF	TGTGCCAGCAGCTTCCCGCTAGCGGGAGCAGATACGCAGTATTTT
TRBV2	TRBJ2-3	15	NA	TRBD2	CASSRAGTSTDTQYF	TGTGCCAGCAGCCGAGCGGGGACGAGCACAGATACGCAGTATTTT
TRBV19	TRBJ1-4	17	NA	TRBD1	CASSAGQGAPTNEKLFF	TGTGCCAGTAGTGCGGGACAGGGGGCTCCAACTAATGAAAAACTGTTTTTT
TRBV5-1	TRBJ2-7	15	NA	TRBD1	CASSPRDRNLYEQYF	TGCGCCAGCAGCCCGAGGGACAGGAATCTTTACGAGCAGTACTTC
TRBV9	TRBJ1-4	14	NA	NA	CASSVWGEGEKLFF	TGTGCCAGCAGCGTATGGGGGGAAGGTGAAAAACTGTTTTTT
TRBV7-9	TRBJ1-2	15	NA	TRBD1	CASSPGTGRGSGYTF	TGTGCCAGCAGCCCAGGGACAGGCCGAGGGTCTGGCTACACCTTC
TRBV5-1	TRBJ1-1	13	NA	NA	CASSSTVNTEAFF	TGCGCCAGCAGCTCGACAGTGAACACTGAAGCTTTCTTT
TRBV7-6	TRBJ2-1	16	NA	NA	CASSLNSPTIYNEQFF	TGTGCCAGCAGCTTGAACAGCCCTACGATTTACAATGAGCAGTTCTTC
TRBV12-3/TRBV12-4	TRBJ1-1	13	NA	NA	CASSGLREGEAFF	TGTGCCAGCAGTGGACTCCGGGAAGGAGAAGCTTTCTTT
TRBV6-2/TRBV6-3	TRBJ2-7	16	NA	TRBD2	CASSYSTSGRLYEQYF	TGTGCCAGCAGTTACTCGACTAGCGGGAGGTTGTACGAGCAGTACTTC
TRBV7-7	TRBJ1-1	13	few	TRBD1	CASSLDRDTEAFF	TGTGCTAGCAGCTTAGACAGGGACACTGAAGCTTTCTTT